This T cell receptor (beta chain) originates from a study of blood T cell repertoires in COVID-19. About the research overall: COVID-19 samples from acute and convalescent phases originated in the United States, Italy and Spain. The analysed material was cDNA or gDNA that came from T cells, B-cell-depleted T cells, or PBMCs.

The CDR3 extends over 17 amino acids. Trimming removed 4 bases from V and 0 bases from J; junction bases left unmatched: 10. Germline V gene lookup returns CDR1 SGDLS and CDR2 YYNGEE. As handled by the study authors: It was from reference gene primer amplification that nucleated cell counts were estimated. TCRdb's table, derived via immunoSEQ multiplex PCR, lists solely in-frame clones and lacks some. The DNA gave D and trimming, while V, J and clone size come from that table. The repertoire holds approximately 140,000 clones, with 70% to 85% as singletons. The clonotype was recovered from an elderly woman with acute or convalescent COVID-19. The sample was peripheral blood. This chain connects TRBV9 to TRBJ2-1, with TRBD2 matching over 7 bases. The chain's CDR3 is CASSPSWRGSSYNEQFF. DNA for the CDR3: TGTGCCAGCAGCCCCTCCTGGCGGGGGAGCTCCTACAATGAGCAGTTCTTC. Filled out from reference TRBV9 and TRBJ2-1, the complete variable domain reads DSGVTQTPKHLITATGQRVTLRCSPRSGDLSVYWYQQSLDQGLQFLIQYYNGEERAKGNILERFSAQQFPDLHSELNLSSLELGDSALYFCASSPSWRGSSYNEQFFGPGTRLTVL.